The TCR beta chain under discussion was sequenced for a study of shared clonotypes between healthy human individuals. Study-wide results and caveats: Sampling used blood alone; tissue repertoires probably differ.

In the authors' methods: Junction-only sequences without quality scores were provided by ImmunoSEQ, so filtering was different. Sequencing used immunoSEQ multiplex PCR; TCRdb keeps in-frame clones, though not all of them. That table furnishes V, J and clone size, whereas the DNA furnished D and trimming. Altogether 600,000 to 750,000 clones are present, approximately 72% being singletons, with the ten largest covering under 2%. This clone has at least ten counts. Its antigen is unidentified. Recent vaccinations or acute infections were absent in the healthy HIV-negative adult donors. The CD4+ fraction was divided into a CD45RA+ naive subset and a CD45RA-negative memory subset. CDR1 is SQVTM, CDR2 ANQGSEA, per germline. The CDR3 totals 13 residues. Unmatched junction bases numbered 2, after V lost 6 bases and J lost 2 bases.

The chain has TRBV29-1 and TRBJ2-3, with 10 bases identical to TRBD2. What was sequenced was memory CD4+ T cells sorted from blood. Subset defined: CD45RA-negative fraction. The sequence was collected from a woman between 25 and 40 years old in good health. This CDR3 is CSVAGGATDTQYF. Here the CDR3 DNA reads TGCAGCGTAGCGGGAGGGGCCACAGATACGCAGTATTTT.